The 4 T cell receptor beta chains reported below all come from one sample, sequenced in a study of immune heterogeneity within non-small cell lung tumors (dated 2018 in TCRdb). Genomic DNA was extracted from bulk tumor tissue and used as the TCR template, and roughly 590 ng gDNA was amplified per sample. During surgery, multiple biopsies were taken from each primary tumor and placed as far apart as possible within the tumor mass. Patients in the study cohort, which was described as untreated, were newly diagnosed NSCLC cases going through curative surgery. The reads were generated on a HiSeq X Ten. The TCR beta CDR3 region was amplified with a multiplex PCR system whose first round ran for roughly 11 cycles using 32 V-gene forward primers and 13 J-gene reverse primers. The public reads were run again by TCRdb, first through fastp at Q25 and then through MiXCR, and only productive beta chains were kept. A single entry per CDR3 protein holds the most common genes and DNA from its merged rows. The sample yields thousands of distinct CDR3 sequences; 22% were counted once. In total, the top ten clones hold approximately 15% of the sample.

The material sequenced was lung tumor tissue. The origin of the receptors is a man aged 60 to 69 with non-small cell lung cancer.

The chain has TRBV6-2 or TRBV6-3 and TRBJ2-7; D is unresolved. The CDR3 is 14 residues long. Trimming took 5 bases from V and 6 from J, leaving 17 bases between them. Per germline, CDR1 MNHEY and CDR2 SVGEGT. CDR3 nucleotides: TGTGCCAGCAGTGGACCGTGGAACCGACTCGAGCAGTACTTC. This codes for CASSGPWNRLEQYF.

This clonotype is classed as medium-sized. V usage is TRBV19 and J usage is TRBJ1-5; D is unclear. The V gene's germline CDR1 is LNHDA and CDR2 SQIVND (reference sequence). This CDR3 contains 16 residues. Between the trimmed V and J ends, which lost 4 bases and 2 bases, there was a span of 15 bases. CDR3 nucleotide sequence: TGTGCCAGTAGTAGGGAGGGATTCGGCGGCAATCAGCCCCAGCATTTT. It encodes CASSREGFGGNQPQHF.

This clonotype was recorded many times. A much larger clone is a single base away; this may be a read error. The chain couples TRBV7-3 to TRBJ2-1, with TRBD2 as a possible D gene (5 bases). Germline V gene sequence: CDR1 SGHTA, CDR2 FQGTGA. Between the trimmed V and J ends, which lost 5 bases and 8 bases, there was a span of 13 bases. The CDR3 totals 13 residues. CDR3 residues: CASSTTTDDEQFF. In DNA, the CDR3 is TGTGCCAGCAGCACGACTACAGACGATGAGCAGTTCTTC.

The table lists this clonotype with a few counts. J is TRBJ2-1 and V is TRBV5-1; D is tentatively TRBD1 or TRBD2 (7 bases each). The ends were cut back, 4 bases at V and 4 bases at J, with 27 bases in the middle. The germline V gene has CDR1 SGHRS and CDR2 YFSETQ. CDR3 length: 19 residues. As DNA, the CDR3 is TGCGCCAGCAGCGAGAGGGGGCTAGCGGACCTGTCTAGTTACAATGAGCAGTTCTTC. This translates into CASSERGLADLSSYNEQFF.